A selection of T cell receptor beta chains follows, all from one sample in a study of T cells in localized non-small cell lung cancer. Produced via immunoSEQ multiplex PCR; TCRdb's table is partial and in-frame only. In the table there are 1,500 or so clones, roughly a quarter of which are singletons. The sequenced sample was lung tumor tissue, obtained before any cancer treatment. The receptors here all came from a woman aged 35 to 70 with stage III lung adenocarcinoma. The CDR3 runs from the conserved cysteine through the conserved F or W. The D gene is left open where the match is weak. Expanded clones are given a class, and other clones once, few, many or no size at all.

D gene: TRBD2; V gene: TRBV11-3; J gene: TRBJ2-7; CDR3 length: 17; clone size: -; CDR3 protein: CASSPMPSSGSPYEQYF; CDR3 DNA: TGTGCCAGCAGCCCTATGCCCAGTAGCGGGAGCCCCTACGAGCAGTACTTC
D gene: TRBD1; V gene: TRBV11-3; J gene: TRBJ2-1; CDR3 length: 17; clone size: few; CDR3 protein: CASSLDRGLGIYNEQFF; CDR3 DNA: TGTGCCAGCAGCTTAGACAGGGGGCTAGGGATCTACAATGAGCAGTTCTTC
D gene: TRBD2; V gene: TRBV11-3; J gene: TRBJ2-3; CDR3 length: 15; clone size: few; CDR3 protein: CASSSQWGGGGTQYF; CDR3 DNA: TGTGCCAGCAGCTCCCAATGGGGGGGTGGTGGTACGCAGTATTTT
D gene: -; V gene: TRBV6-8; J gene: TRBJ2-2; CDR3 length: 13; clone size: -; CDR3 protein: CASSLGAGGELFF; CDR3 DNA: TGTGCCAGCAGTTTGGGGGCTGGCGGGGAGCTGTTTTTT
D gene: -; V gene: TRBV11-3; J gene: TRBJ2-1; CDR3 length: 14; clone size: few; CDR3 protein: CASSSITRVSEQFF; CDR3 DNA: TGTGCCAGCAGCTCGATTACGAGGGTGTCTGAGCAGTTCTTC
D gene: TRBD1; V gene: TRBV2; J gene: TRBJ1-2; CDR3 length: 17; clone size: -; CDR3 protein: CASSIYQLGQGVHGYTF; CDR3 DNA: TGTGCCAGCAGTATCTACCAACTTGGACAGGGCGTACATGGCTACACCTTC
D gene: TRBD2; V gene: TRBV11-3; J gene: TRBJ2-1; CDR3 length: 19; clone size: few; CDR3 protein: CASSSIPGTSGGTSNEQFF; CDR3 DNA: TGTGCCAGCAGCTCTATTCCCGGGACTAGCGGGGGTACCAGCAATGAGCAGTTCTTC
D gene: TRBD2; V gene: TRBV29-1; J gene: TRBJ2-7; CDR3 length: 14; clone size: -; CDR3 protein: CSVALGGSSYEQYF; CDR3 DNA: TGCAGCGTTGCATTGGGGGGGAGCTCCTACGAGCAGTACTTC
D gene: -; V gene: TRBV10-2; J gene: TRBJ1-2; CDR3 length: 14; clone size: -; CDR3 protein: CASSERGYNYGYTF; CDR3 DNA: TGCGCCAGCAGTGAAAGGGGGTATAACTATGGCTACACCTTC
D gene: TRBD1; V gene: TRBV11-1; J gene: TRBJ2-7; CDR3 length: 14; clone size: medium-sized; CDR3 protein: CASSFGQGIYEQYF; CDR3 DNA: TGTGCCAGCAGCTTCGGACAGGGGATCTACGAGCAGTACTTC
D gene: -; V gene: TRBV19; J gene: TRBJ1-1; CDR3 length: 16; clone size: -; CDR3 protein: CASSPGPGRQNTEAFF; CDR3 DNA: TGTGCCAGTAGTCCTGGCCCGGGACGGCAGAACACTGAAGCTTTCTTT
D gene: -; V gene: TRBV9; J gene: TRBJ1-2; CDR3 length: 15; clone size: medium-sized; CDR3 protein: CASSESAISNYGYTF; CDR3 DNA: TGTGCCAGCAGTGAATCGGCCATCTCTAACTATGGCTACACCTTC
D gene: TRBD1; V gene: TRBV6-8; J gene: TRBJ1-2; CDR3 length: 14; clone size: -; CDR3 protein: CASRTGGAGYGYTF; CDR3 DNA: TGTGCCAGCAGAACAGGGGGCGCCGGCTATGGCTACACCTTC
D gene: -; V gene: TRBV2; J gene: TRBJ1-2; CDR3 length: 15; clone size: few; CDR3 protein: CASRRGGGINYGYTF; CDR3 DNA: TGTGCCAGCAGGAGGGGAGGGGGAATTAACTATGGCTACACCTTC
D gene: TRBD2; V gene: TRBV9; J gene: TRBJ2-3; CDR3 length: 15; clone size: few; CDR3 protein: CASSLYPGGSDTQYF; CDR3 DNA: TGTGCCAGCAGTTTATATCCGGGAGGGTCGGATACGCAGTATTTT
D gene: TRBD1; V gene: TRBV6-8; J gene: TRBJ2-3; CDR3 length: 13; clone size: medium-sized; CDR3 protein: CASSDRATDTQYF; CDR3 DNA: TGTGCCAGCAGCGACAGGGCCACAGATACGCAGTATTTT
D gene: -; V gene: TRBV19; J gene: TRBJ1-5; CDR3 length: 15; clone size: -; CDR3 protein: CASSTPMGSNQPQHF; CDR3 DNA: TGTGCCAGTAGTACCCCCATGGGGAGCAATCAGCCCCAGCATTTT
D gene: -; V gene: TRBV19; J gene: TRBJ1-4; CDR3 length: 13; clone size: -; CDR3 protein: CASSASYNEKLFF; CDR3 DNA: TGTGCCAGTAGTGCCAGTTACAATGAAAAACTGTTTTTT
D gene: -; V gene: TRBV6-8; J gene: TRBJ1-1; CDR3 length: 13; clone size: medium-sized; CDR3 protein: CASRETGYTEAFF; CDR3 DNA: TGTGCCAGCAGAGAGACAGGATACACTGAAGCTTTCTTT
D gene: -; V gene: TRBV9; J gene: TRBJ2-2; CDR3 length: 12; clone size: medium-sized; CDR3 protein: CASRGEAGELFF; CDR3 DNA: TGTGCCAGCAGGGGTGAGGCCGGGGAGCTGTTTTTT
D gene: -; V gene: TRBV5-1; J gene: TRBJ1-3; CDR3 length: 14; clone size: -; CDR3 protein: CASRGHPNKDTIYF; CDR3 DNA: TGCGCCAGCAGAGGTCATCCAAATAAAGACACCATATATTTT
D gene: -; V gene: TRBV6-8; J gene: TRBJ1-3; CDR3 length: 14; clone size: -; CDR3 protein: CASSDGNSGNTIYF; CDR3 DNA: TGTGCCAGCAGTGACGGGAACTCTGGAAACACCATATATTTT
D gene: TRBD1; V gene: TRBV29-1; J gene: TRBJ1-1; CDR3 length: 13; clone size: -; CDR3 protein: CSAGQGGNTEAFF; CDR3 DNA: TGCAGCGCCGGACAGGGAGGGAACACTGAAGCTTTCTTT
D gene: TRBD1; V gene: TRBV9; J gene: TRBJ1-4; CDR3 length: 17; clone size: few; CDR3 protein: CASSVSGGGMGNEKLFF; CDR3 DNA: TGTGCCAGCAGCGTTTCGGGAGGGGGCATGGGGAATGAAAAACTGTTTTTT
D gene: TRBD1; V gene: TRBV19; J gene: TRBJ1-2; CDR3 length: 14; clone size: -; CDR3 protein: CASSIGGQVYGYTF; CDR3 DNA: TGTGCCAGTAGTATAGGAGGACAGGTCTATGGCTACACCTTC
D gene: -; V gene: TRBV9; J gene: TRBJ1-1; CDR3 length: 12; clone size: -; CDR3 protein: CASSPGEGRAFF; CDR3 DNA: TGTGCCAGCAGCCCTGGGGAGGGGAGGGCTTTCTTT
D gene: -; V gene: TRBV19; J gene: TRBJ1-4; CDR3 length: 14; clone size: -; CDR3 protein: CASSIARAREKLFF; CDR3 DNA: TGTGCCAGTAGTATCGCCAGGGCCCGTGAAAAACTGTTTTTT
D gene: TRBD1; V gene: TRBV6-8; J gene: TRBJ1-2; CDR3 length: 17; clone size: -; CDR3 protein: CASSYLGRGRKLYGYTF; CDR3 DNA: TGTGCCAGCAGTTACCTGGGCAGGGGGCGGAAACTCTATGGCTACACCTTC
D gene: TRBD2; V gene: TRBV19; J gene: TRBJ2-2; CDR3 length: 18; clone size: -; CDR3 protein: CASSIGLAGATNTGELFF; CDR3 DNA: TGTGCCAGTAGTATAGGACTAGCGGGAGCCACGAACACCGGGGAGCTGTTTTTT
D gene: TRBD1; V gene: TRBV5-1; J gene: TRBJ2-3; CDR3 length: 14; clone size: -; CDR3 protein: CASSSTGGPDTQYF; CDR3 DNA: TGCGCCAGCAGCTCCACAGGGGGCCCAGATACGCAGTATTTT
D gene: -; V gene: TRBV9; J gene: TRBJ2-2; CDR3 length: 13; clone size: -; CDR3 protein: CASSVVTTGELFF; CDR3 DNA: TGTGCCAGCAGCGTAGTCACAACCGGGGAGCTGTTTTTT
D gene: -; V gene: TRBV5-1; J gene: TRBJ2-7; CDR3 length: 15; clone size: -; CDR3 protein: CASWDLGGGLYEQYF; CDR3 DNA: TGCGCCAGCTGGGACCTCGGAGGGGGCTTGTACGAGCAGTACTTC
D gene: TRBD2; V gene: TRBV4-1; J gene: TRBJ2-5; CDR3 length: 17; clone size: few; CDR3 protein: CASSQDRLAGGRETQYF; CDR3 DNA: TGCGCCAGCAGCCAAGATCGGCTAGCGGGGGGGCGGGAGACCCAGTACTTC
D gene: -; V gene: TRBV4-1; J gene: TRBJ1-2; CDR3 length: 15; clone size: medium-sized; CDR3 protein: CASSQEPSSYYGYTF; CDR3 DNA: TGCGCCAGCAGCCAAGAACCGAGCTCGTACTATGGCTACACCTTC
D gene: -; V gene: TRBV4-1; J gene: TRBJ2-7; CDR3 length: 13; clone size: -; CDR3 protein: CASSQGATYEQYF; CDR3 DNA: TGCGCCAGCAGCCAAGGGGCCACCTACGAGCAGTACTTC
D gene: TRBD2; V gene: TRBV27; J gene: TRBJ2-1; CDR3 length: 16; clone size: -; CDR3 protein: CATSDTGRASNNEQFF; CDR3 DNA: TGTGCCACCAGTGATACCGGGAGGGCCAGCAACAATGAGCAGTTCTTC
D gene: -; V gene: TRBV19; J gene: TRBJ1-3; CDR3 length: 17; clone size: -; CDR3 protein: CASSMRSSWGSGNTIYF; CDR3 DNA: TGTGCCAGTAGTATGCGATCCTCCTGGGGCTCTGGAAACACCATATATTTT
D gene: -; V gene: TRBV15; J gene: TRBJ2-1; CDR3 length: 18; clone size: -; CDR3 protein: CATSRDALGFIPYNEQFF; CDR3 DNA: TGTGCCACCAGCAGAGATGCACTGGGCTTCATCCCCTACAATGAGCAGTTCTTC
D gene: -; V gene: TRBV18; J gene: TRBJ2-1; CDR3 length: 15; clone size: -; CDR3 protein: CASSLLMSSYNEQFF; CDR3 DNA: TGTGCCAGCTCACTTTTGATGAGCTCCTACAATGAGCAGTTCTTC
D gene: -; V gene: TRBV19; J gene: TRBJ2-1; CDR3 length: 14; clone size: -; CDR3 protein: CASSILGRNNEQFF; CDR3 DNA: TGTGCCAGTAGTATTTTGGGACGGAACAATGAGCAGTTCTTC
D gene: -; V gene: TRBV5-1; J gene: TRBJ1-4; CDR3 length: 15; clone size: -; CDR3 protein: CASSAGGSTNEKLFF; CDR3 DNA: TGCGCCAGCAGCGCCGGGGGCTCAACTAATGAAAAACTGTTTTTT
D gene: TRBD1; V gene: TRBV6-8; J gene: TRBJ1-2; CDR3 length: 17; clone size: -; CDR3 protein: CASSYAKTGTGGYGYTF; CDR3 DNA: TGTGCCAGCAGTTACGCGAAAACCGGGACAGGGGGCTATGGCTACACCTTC
D gene: TRBD1; V gene: TRBV6-8; J gene: TRBJ1-2; CDR3 length: 13; clone size: -; CDR3 protein: CASSYDGTGAYTF; CDR3 DNA: TGTGCCAGCAGTTACGACGGGACAGGGGCCTACACCTTC
D gene: -; V gene: TRBV12-2; J gene: TRBJ2-1; CDR3 length: 15; clone size: -; CDR3 protein: CASSRGLAGDNEQFF; CDR3 DNA: TGTGCCAGTAGTCGCGGACTAGCGGGGGACAATGAGCAGTTCTTC
D gene: -; V gene: TRBV11-3; J gene: TRBJ1-6; CDR3 length: 15; clone size: medium-sized; CDR3 protein: CASSIGGVYNSPLHF; CDR3 DNA: TGTGCCAGCAGCATCGGTGGGGTTTATAATTCACCCCTCCACTTT
D gene: -; V gene: TRBV6-8; J gene: TRBJ1-4; CDR3 length: 15; clone size: -; CDR3 protein: CASSFSPGTNEKLFF; CDR3 DNA: TGTGCCAGCAGTTTCTCCCCGGGGACTAATGAAAAACTGTTTTTT
D gene: -; V gene: TRBV5-1; J gene: TRBJ1-2; CDR3 length: 16; clone size: few; CDR3 protein: CASSLEVGGRPFGYTF; CDR3 DNA: TGCGCCAGCAGCTTGGAGGTCGGGGGTCGGCCATTTGGCTACACCTTC
D gene: TRBD2; V gene: TRBV5-1; J gene: TRBJ2-5; CDR3 length: 15; clone size: -; CDR3 protein: CASSHPGTSGETQYF; CDR3 DNA: TGCGCCAGCAGCCACCCCGGGACTAGTGGAGAGACCCAGTACTTC
D gene: TRBD2; V gene: TRBV11-3; J gene: TRBJ2-5; CDR3 length: 19; clone size: few; CDR3 protein: CASSSPYRGSGMGGETQYF; CDR3 DNA: TGTGCCAGCAGCTCCCCCTACCGTGGTAGCGGGATGGGTGGGGAGACCCAGTACTTC
D gene: TRBD1; V gene: TRBV9; J gene: TRBJ1-6; CDR3 length: 14; clone size: medium-sized; CDR3 protein: CASSARQGNSPLHF; CDR3 DNA: TGTGCCAGCAGCGCCAGACAGGGTAATTCACCCCTCCACTTT
D gene: -; V gene: TRBV10-3; J gene: TRBJ2-3; CDR3 length: 15; clone size: few; CDR3 protein: CAISESGSFTDTQYF; CDR3 DNA: TGTGCCATCAGTGAGTCAGGGTCTTTCACAGATACGCAGTATTTT
D gene: TRBD2; V gene: TRBV19; J gene: TRBJ2-1; CDR3 length: 16; clone size: -; CDR3 protein: CASSMGLAGPYNEQFF; CDR3 DNA: TGTGCCAGTAGTATGGGACTAGCGGGGCCCTACAATGAGCAGTTCTTC
D gene: -; V gene: TRBV23-1; J gene: TRBJ1-1; CDR3 length: 14; clone size: medium-sized; CDR3 protein: CASSQFPGNTEAFF; CDR3 DNA: TGCGCCAGCAGCCAATTCCCAGGGAACACTGAAGCTTTCTTT
D gene: -; V gene: TRBV15; J gene: TRBJ2-5; CDR3 length: 14; clone size: once; CDR3 protein: CATSVPLARETQYF; CDR3 DNA: TGTGCCACCAGCGTCCCTCTAGCGCGAGAGACCCAGTACTTC
D gene: -; V gene: TRBV5-1; J gene: TRBJ2-2; CDR3 length: 15; clone size: -; CDR3 protein: CASTQGGRNTGELFF; CDR3 DNA: TGCGCCAGCACCCAAGGGGGGCGGAACACCGGGGAGCTGTTTTTT